This T cell receptor (beta chain) was documented in a study of T cell repertoires in cytomegalovirus infection. Study as a whole: CMV infection together with matching HLA type was indicated by public TCR beta signatures. Findings of the study overall: Carriers of CMV and the relevant HLA type were discriminated by public TCR beta frequency. In two of eight donors, the top clonotype was HLA-C-restricted CMV-specific.

Each CDR3 protein is one row after TCRdb ran MiXCR on the reads. The table lists around 630,000 distinct CDR3 sequences, 24% of them singletons. Germline V gives CDR1 SGHVS, CDR2 FQNEAQ. The length of the CDR3 is 14 residues. A word on this clonotype: Its specificity is unknown. Just one base apart from a much larger clone, this may be a read error.

This sequence joins TRBV7-8 and TRBJ2-7; 7 positions agree with TRBD2. Sequencing was carried out using CD8+ T cells from PBMCs. The TCR comes from a human donor in good health (CMV status not recorded). Some clones in this sample may be carry-over from other donors' samples. The CDR3 DNA sequence: TGTGCCAACAGCTCGCTTCTGCGGGGGTACGAGCAGTACGTC. Encoded protein: CANSSLLRGYEQYV.